Included here is one T cell receptor (beta chain) sequence, with context. Its cognate antigen is unknown. The CDR3 sequence is 17 residues long. The ends were cut back, 4 bases at V and 7 bases at J, with 22 bases in the middle. Germline V gene data show CDR1 as SEHNR and CDR2 as FQNEAQ (reference sequence). The data stem from a study of cytomegalovirus exposure and HLA in healthy donors. Study-level results: Earlier analysis looked at TCR beta V segments, and most were productive about 90% or about 30% of the time.

Vbeta (60) and Jbeta (13) primers were used in the PCR. Repertoires were generated with immunoSEQ multiplex PCR, while TCRdb's copy carries only in-frame clones and drops some. The table lists about 130,000 clones. The chain has TRBV7-9 and TRBJ2-2, with a possible D match to TRBD2 (6 bases). Sample: PBMCs. This TCR was sampled from a man aged 18 to 29 in good health and CMV-seronegative. This CDR3 is CASSSRGREEIIGELFF. CDR3 nucleotides: TGTGCCAGCAGCTCCCGTGGTAGGGAGGAAATCATCGGGGAGCTGTTTTTT.